The clone carrying this T cell receptor (beta chain) has only a few counts. This record comes from a study of blood T cell repertoires in COVID-19. Study details: Samples came from the United States, Italy and Spain, spanning acute and convalescent COVID-19. From T cells, B-cell-depleted T cells, or PBMCs came the material, which was cDNA or gDNA.

Original data processing: Amplification of reference gene primers provided the estimated nucleated cell counts. Clones were read by immunoSEQ multiplex PCR, and TCRdb kept only the in-frame ones, dropping some. The DNA was the basis for D and trimming; V, J and clone size are from that table. Of 240,000 or so clones in the sample, 86% are singletons; the top ten hold over 9%. Per the germline V gene, CDR1 is SGHNT and CDR2 is YENEEA. V lost 6 bases, J lost 0 bases, and 15 bases lay in between. The CDR3 is made up of 16 amino acids. Sequenced input: peripheral blood. The gene calls are TRBV11-3 and TRBJ1-5, with D perhaps matching TRBD1 (6 bases). This TCR was sampled from a man older than 75 with acute or convalescent COVID-19. In nucleotides, the CDR3 is TGTGCCAGCAGTTCTCGGGACACCCTTAGCAATCAGCCCCAGCATTTT. This codes for CASSSRDTLSNQPQHF.